This T cell receptor (beta chain) was obtained from a study of early T cells in non-severe SARS-CoV-2 infection. Study-wide results and limits: In VDJdb matching, anti-spike CD8 responses were favored while private and CD4 specificities went missing.

Individual cDNA molecules each received unique molecular identifiers attached to them. In TCRdb, the 5' RACE reads were re-called with MiXCR into one record per CDR3 protein. The profile shows over 85,000 distinct CDR3 sequences, around 14% of them singletons. The CDR3 runs 11 residues. Germline CDR1 is MNHNY and CDR2 is SVGAGI (reference sequence). The V gene lost 7 bases and the J gene lost 4 bases, with 8 bases spanning the gap. This clonotype was found a few times. Its antigen is undetermined. V gene TRBV6-6 combines with J gene TRBJ2-7; D uncertain. The clonotype was recovered from an adult who was a healthcare worker with PCR-confirmed SARS-CoV-2 infection or an uninfected control (not recorded which). The sequenced sample consisted of whole blood. CDR3 sequence: CASIAGYEQYF. CDR3 sequence (DNA): TGTGCCAGCATCGCCGGTTACGAGCAGTACTTC.